The 10 T cell receptor beta chains in this list originate from one sample, sequenced in a study of T cell repertoires in cytomegalovirus infection. MiXCR was run by TCRdb on the reads, yielding one entry per CDR3 protein. Of approximately 150,000 distinct CDR3 sequences in the sample, under 20% were seen once. Source material: CD8+ T cells from PBMCs. All receptors come from a human donor in good health (CMV status not recorded). Some clones in this sample may be carry-over from other donors' samples.

CDR3 DNA: TGTGCCAGCAGTTTAGCTTCGGGGGGACGCAACTCCTACAATGAGCAGTTCTTC. Residues: CASSLASGGRNSYNEQFF. J is TRBJ2-1 and V is TRBV28; 7 positions match TRBD2. V gave up 2 bases and J gave up 0 bases; unmatched junction bases: 10. CDR3 length equals 18 residues. Germline V lookup: CDR1 MDHEN, CDR2 SYDVKM. Looking up the rest from reference TRBV28 and TRBJ2-1 gives the full variable domain: DVKVTQSSRYLVKRTGEKVFLECVQDMDHENMFWYRQDPGLGLRLIYFSYDVKMKEKGDIPEGYSVSREKKERFSLILESASTNQTSMYLCASSLASGGRNSYNEQFFGPGTRLTVL.

This sequence joins TRBV27 and TRBJ2-1, with unresolved D. Between the trimmed V and J ends, which lost 4 bases and 9 bases, there was a span of 16 bases. This CDR3 spans 14 amino acids. CDR1 and CDR2 from the germline V gene are MNHEY and SMNVEV (reference sequence). CDR3 coding DNA: TGTGCCAGCAGTTGGACGGAACCTCGATGTGAGCAGTTCTTC. The encoded protein is CASSWTEPRCEQFF.

J is TRBJ1-5 and V is TRBV7-2; D is perhaps TRBD1 (6 bases). Looked up from germline, CDR1 is SGHTA and CDR2 is FQGNSA. Trimming removed 3 bases from V and 3 bases from J, with 12 bases in between. The CDR3 runs to 15 residues. The CDR3 DNA reads as TGTGCCAGCAGCTTGACAGGAGGGAACAATCAGCCCCAGCATTTT. This gives the protein CASSLTGGNNQPQHF. The whole variable domain, remainder taken from reference TRBV7-2 and TRBJ1-5, is GAGVSQSPSNKVTEKGKDVELRCDPISGHTALYWYRQSLGQGLEFLIYFQGNSAPDKSGLPSDRFSAERTGGSVSTLTIQRTQQEDSAVYLCASSLTGGNNQPQHFGDGTRLSIL.

This clonotype has only a few counts. This rearrangement joins TRBV29-1 to TRBJ2-7; D remains unclear. Germline V gene data show CDR1 as SQVTM and CDR2 as ANQGSEA. This CDR3 contains 12 residues. V was cut by 1 base and J by 3 bases, with 7 bases left in between. DNA of the CDR3: TGCAGCGTTGAAGGCCGGTTCTACGAGCAGTACTTC. It codes for CSVEGRFYEQYF.

The chain uses TRBV20-1 and TRBJ2-7; D is unclear. Germline assignment: CDR1 DFQATT and CDR2 SNEGSKA (reference sequence). The CDR3 consists of 12 residues. The CDR3: CSGIYSSYEQYF. DNA of the CDR3: TGCAGCGGAATATATAGCTCCTACGAGCAGTACTTC.

The J gene is TRBJ2-7, the V gene TRBV6-2 or TRBV6-3; tentative D call: TRBD2 (6 bases). The germline CDR1 and CDR2 sequences are MNHEY and SVGEGT. This CDR3 region has 15 residues. V was cut by 2 bases and J by 5 bases, with 16 bases left in between. In DNA form, the CDR3 reads TGTGCCAGCAGTTACGAAGGGAGGCCCACCGACGAGCAGTACTTC. Its translation: CASSYEGRPTDEQYF.

The chain links TRBV7-2 to TRBJ1-1; a possible D gene is TRBD1 (5 bases). Germline V gene lookup returns CDR1 SGHTA and CDR2 FQGNSA. The length of the CDR3 is 13 residues. Deletions cut 5 bases from V and 10 bases from J, with 17 bases between. The DNA for the CDR3 is TGTGCCAGCAGCCCACCGAGGCGGGGGGTAGCTTTCTTT. Protein sequence: CASSPPRRGVAFF. The full variable domain, in which reference TRBV7-2 and TRBJ1-1 provide the parts outside the CDR3, is GAGVSQSPSNKVTEKGKDVELRCDPISGHTALYWYRQSLGQGLEFLIYFQGNSAPDKSGLPSDRFSAERTGGSVSTLTIQRTQQEDSAVYLCASSPPRRGVAFFGQGTRLTVV.

The table lists this clonotype with a count of one. V is TRBV6-2 or TRBV6-3 and J is TRBJ2-7, with D perhaps matching TRBD2 (5 bases). Trimming removed 5 bases at V and 8 bases at J, with 10 bases between. Germline CDR1 MNHEY, CDR2 SVGEGT. The CDR3 is made up of 11 amino acids. As DNA, the CDR3 is TGTGCCAGCAGTCCCGGGGTTCAGCAGTACTTC. It specifies CASSPGVQQYF.

The chain is built from TRBV28 and TRBJ2-5; D uncertain. The CDR3 has 14 amino acids. V lost 6 bases and J 4 bases, leaving 15 bases between the germline ends. CDR1 and CDR2 (germline): MDHEN, SYDVKM. The CDR3 spells CASSRPGGGETQYF. In DNA, the CDR3 is TGTGCCAGCAGCCGCCCCGGCGGTGGAGAGACCCAGTACTTC.

A few counts support this clonotype. The V gene is TRBV12-3 or TRBV12-4, the J gene TRBJ2-1; 10 bases are a match to TRBD2. The CDR3 is 16 amino acids. The J segment lost 7 bases and the V segment lost 2 bases, leaving 8 bases of the junction unmatched. Here the CDR3 reads CASSLWLAGEANEQFF. The DNA for the CDR3 is TGTGCCAGCAGTTTATGGCTAGCGGGAGAGGCGAATGAGCAGTTCTTC.